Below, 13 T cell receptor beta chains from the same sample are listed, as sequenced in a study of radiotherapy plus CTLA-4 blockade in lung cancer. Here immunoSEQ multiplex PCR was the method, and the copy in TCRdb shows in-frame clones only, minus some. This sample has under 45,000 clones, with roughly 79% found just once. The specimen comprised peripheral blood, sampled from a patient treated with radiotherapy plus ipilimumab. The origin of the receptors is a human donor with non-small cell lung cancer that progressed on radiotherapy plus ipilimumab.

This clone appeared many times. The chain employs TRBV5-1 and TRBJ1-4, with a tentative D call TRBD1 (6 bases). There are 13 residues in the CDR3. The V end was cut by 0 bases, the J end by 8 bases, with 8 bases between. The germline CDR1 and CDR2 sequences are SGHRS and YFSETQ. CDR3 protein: CASSLDQGEKLFF. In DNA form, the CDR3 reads TGCGCCAGCAGCTTGGACCAGGGGGAAAAACTGTTTTTT.

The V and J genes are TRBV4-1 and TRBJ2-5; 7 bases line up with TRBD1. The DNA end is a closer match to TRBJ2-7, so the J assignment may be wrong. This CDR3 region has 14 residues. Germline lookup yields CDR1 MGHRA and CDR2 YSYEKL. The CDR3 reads CASSPGTAGYEQYF. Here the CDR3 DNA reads TGCGCCAGCAGCCCCGGGACAGCCGGGTACGAGCAGTACTTC.

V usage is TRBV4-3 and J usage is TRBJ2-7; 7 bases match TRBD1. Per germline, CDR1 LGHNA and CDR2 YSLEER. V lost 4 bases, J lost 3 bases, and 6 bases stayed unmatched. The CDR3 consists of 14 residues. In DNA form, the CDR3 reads TGCGCCAGCAGCCCCAAAACAGGGGACTACGAGCAGTACTTC. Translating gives CASSPKTGDYEQYF.

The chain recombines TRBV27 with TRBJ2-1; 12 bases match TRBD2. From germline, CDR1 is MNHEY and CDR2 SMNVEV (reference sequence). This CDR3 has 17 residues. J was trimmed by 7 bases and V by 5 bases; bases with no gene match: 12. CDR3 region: CASSASLAGGHYNEQFF. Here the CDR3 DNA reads TGTGCCAGCAGTGCCTCACTAGCGGGGGGCCACTATAATGAGCAGTTCTTC.

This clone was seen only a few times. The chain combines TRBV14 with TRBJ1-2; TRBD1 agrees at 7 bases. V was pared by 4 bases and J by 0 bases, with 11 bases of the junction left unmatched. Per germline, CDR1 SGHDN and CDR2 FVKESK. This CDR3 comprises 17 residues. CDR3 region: CASSPRQGALTNYGYTF. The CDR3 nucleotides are TGTGCCAGCAGCCCGCGACAGGGTGCCCTTACTAACTATGGCTACACCTTC.

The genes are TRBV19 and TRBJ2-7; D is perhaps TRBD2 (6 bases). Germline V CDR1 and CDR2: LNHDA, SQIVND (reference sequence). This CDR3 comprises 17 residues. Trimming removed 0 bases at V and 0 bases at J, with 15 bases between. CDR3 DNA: TGTGCCAGTAGTATAGATCTAGTGGCGGGGCGCTCCTACGAGCAGTACTTC. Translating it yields CASSIDLVAGRSYEQYF.

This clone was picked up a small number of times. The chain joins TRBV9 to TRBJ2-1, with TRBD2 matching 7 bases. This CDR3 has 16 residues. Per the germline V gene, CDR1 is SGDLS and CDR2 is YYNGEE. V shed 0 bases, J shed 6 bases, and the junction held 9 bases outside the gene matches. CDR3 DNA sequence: TGTGCCAGCAGCGTAGGTCTATGGGGGGGGTTCAATGAGCAGTTCTTC. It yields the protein CASSVGLWGGFNEQFF.

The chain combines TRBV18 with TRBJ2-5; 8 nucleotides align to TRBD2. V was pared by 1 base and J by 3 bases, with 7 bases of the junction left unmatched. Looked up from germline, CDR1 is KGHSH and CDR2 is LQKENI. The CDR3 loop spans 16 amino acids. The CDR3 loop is CASSPLAGGEEETQYF. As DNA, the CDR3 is TGTGCCAGCTCACCACTGGCGGGGGGAGAGGAAGAGACCCAGTACTTC.

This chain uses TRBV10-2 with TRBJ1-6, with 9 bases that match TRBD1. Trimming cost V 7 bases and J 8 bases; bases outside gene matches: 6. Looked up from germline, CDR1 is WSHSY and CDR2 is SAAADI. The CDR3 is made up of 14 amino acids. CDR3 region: CASKPGQGYSPLHF. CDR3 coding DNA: TGCGCCAGCAAGCCGGGACAGGGTTATTCACCCCTCCACTTT.

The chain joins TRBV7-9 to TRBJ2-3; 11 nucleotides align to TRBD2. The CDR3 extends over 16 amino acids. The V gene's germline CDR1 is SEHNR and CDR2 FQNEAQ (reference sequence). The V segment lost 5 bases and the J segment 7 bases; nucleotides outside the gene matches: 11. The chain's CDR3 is CASSPPLAGGVHTQYF. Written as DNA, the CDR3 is TGTGCCAGCAGCCCCCCCCTAGCGGGGGGCGTCCATACGCAGTATTTT.

CDR3: CASSESTDLVEKLFF. The CDR3 DNA follows: TGTGCCAGCAGTGAATCTACAGACCTTGTGGAAAAACTGTTTTTT. The gene calls are TRBV25-1 and TRBJ1-4; D gene unclear. The V gene's germline CDR1 is MGHDK and CDR2 SYGVNS. CDR3 length: 15 residues. V shed 1 base and J shed 8 bases, with 14 bases lying between them.

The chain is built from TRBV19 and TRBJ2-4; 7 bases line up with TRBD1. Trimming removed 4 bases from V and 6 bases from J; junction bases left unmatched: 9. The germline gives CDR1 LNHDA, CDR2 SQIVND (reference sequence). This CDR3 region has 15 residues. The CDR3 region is CASSTSGGSRNIQYF. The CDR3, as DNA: TGTGCCAGTAGTACCTCAGGGGGATCGCGAAACATTCAGTACTTC. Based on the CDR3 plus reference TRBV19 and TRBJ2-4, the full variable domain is DGGITQSPKYLFRKEGQNVTLSCEQNLNHDAMYWYRQDPGQGLRLIYYSQIVNDFQKGDIAEGYSVSREKKESFPLTVTSAQKNPTAFYLCASSTSGGSRNIQYFGAGTRLSVL.

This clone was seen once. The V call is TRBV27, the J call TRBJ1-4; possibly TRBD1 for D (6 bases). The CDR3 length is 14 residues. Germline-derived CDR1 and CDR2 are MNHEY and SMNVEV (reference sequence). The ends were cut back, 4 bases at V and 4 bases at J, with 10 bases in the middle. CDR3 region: CASSWRGGNEKLFF. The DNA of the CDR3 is TGTGCCAGCAGTTGGAGAGGGGGTAATGAAAAACTGTTTTTT.